This T cell receptor (beta chain) was sequenced for a study of lymphopenia after photon versus proton radiotherapy. Profiling relied on immunoSEQ multiplex PCR, and the TCRdb table lists in-frame clones only, not all of them. The table lists just over 40,000 clones, about 86% of them singletons. For this clone: Its antigen is still unknown.

Whole-study findings and limits: After lymphocyte nadir, photon-treated repertoires showed oligoclonal expansion, especially CD8+ Temra.

The sample in question was peripheral blood, obtained from a patient treated with proton-based radiotherapy. This clonotype was sampled from a woman in her 70s with pancreatic cancer. Some clones in this sample may be carry-over from other donors' samples.

The CDR3 here is CATTTGLFYNEQFF. CDR3 coding DNA: TGTGCCACTACGACAGGACTATTTTACAATGAGCAGTTCTTC. V gene TRBV7-2 combines with J gene TRBJ2-1, with D perhaps being TRBD1 or TRBD2 (6 bases each). The ends were cut back, 10 bases at V and 4 bases at J, with 17 bases in the middle. The V gene's germline CDR1 is SGHTA and CDR2 FQGNSA. The CDR3 contains 14 residues.